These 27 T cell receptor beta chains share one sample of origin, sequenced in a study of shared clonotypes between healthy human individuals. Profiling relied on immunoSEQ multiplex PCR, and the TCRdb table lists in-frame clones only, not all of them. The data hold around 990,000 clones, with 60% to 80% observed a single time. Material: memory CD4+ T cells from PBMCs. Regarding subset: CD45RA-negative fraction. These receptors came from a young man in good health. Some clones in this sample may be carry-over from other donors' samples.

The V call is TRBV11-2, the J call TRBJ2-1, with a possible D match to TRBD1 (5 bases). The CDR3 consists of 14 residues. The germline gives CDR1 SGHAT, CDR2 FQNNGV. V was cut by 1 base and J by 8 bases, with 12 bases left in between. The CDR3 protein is CASSLGALTDEQFF. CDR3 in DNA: TGTGCCAGCAGCTTAGGGGCTTTGACAGATGAGCAGTTCTTC.

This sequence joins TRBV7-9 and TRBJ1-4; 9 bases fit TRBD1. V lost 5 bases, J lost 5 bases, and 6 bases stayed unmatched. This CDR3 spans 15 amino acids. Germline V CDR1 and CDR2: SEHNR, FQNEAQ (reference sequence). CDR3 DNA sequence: TGTGCCAGCAGCCCGGACAGGGGCATGAATGAAAAACTGTTTTTT. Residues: CASSPDRGMNEKLFF.

The CDR3 spells CASRSRTGLNTEAFF. The CDR3 nucleotides are TGTGCCAGCAGGTCAAGGACGGGACTAAACACTGAAGCTTTCTTT. The genes are TRBV11-2 and TRBJ1-1, with D possibly TRBD1 on 5 matching bases. Trimming took 6 bases from V and 2 from J, leaving 16 bases between them. Germline V gives CDR1 SGHAT, CDR2 FQNNGV. The CDR3 length is 15 residues.

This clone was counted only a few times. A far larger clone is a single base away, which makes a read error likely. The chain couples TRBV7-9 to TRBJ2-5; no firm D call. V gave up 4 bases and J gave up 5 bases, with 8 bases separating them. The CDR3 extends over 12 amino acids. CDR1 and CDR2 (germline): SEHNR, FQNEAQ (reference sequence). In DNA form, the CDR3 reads TGTGCCAGCAGCTCAGCGATCGAGACCCAGTACTTC. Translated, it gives CASSSAIETQYF.

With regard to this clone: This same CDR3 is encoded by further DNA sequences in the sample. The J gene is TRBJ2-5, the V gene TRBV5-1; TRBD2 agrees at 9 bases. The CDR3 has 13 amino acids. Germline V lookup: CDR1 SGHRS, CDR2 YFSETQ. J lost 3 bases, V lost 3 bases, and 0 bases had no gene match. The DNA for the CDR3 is TGCGCCAGCAGCTCTAGCGGGAAAGAGACCCAGTACTTC. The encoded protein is CASSSSGKETQYF.

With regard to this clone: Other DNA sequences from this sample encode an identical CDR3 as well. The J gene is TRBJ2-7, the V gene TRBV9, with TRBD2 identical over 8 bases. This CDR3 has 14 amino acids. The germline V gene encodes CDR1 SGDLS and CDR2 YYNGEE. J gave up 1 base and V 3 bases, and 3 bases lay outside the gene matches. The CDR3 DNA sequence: TGTGCCAGCAGCGGGACTAGCTTATCCTACGAGCAGTACTTC. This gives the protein CASSGTSLSYEQYF.

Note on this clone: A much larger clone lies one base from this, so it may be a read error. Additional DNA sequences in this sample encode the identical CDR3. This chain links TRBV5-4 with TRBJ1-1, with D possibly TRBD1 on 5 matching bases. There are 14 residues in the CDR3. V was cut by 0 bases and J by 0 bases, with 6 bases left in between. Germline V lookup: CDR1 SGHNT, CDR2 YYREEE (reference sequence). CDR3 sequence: CASSLDRMNTEAFF. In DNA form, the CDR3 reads TGTGCCAGCAGCTTGGACAGGATGAACACTGAAGCTTTCTTT.

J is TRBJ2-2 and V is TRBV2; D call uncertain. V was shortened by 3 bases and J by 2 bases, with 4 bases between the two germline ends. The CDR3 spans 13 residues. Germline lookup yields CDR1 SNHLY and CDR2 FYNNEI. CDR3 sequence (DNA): TGTGCCAGCAGTGAGGGCAACACCGGGGAGCTGTTTTTT. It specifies CASSEGNTGELFF.

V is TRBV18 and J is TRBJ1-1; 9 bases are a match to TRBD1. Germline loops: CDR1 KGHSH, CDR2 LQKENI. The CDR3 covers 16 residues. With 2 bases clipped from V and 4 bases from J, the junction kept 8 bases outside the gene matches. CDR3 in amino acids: CASSPGQGIVGTEAFF. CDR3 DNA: TGTGCCAGCTCACCAGGACAGGGGATTGTAGGCACTGAAGCTTTCTTT.

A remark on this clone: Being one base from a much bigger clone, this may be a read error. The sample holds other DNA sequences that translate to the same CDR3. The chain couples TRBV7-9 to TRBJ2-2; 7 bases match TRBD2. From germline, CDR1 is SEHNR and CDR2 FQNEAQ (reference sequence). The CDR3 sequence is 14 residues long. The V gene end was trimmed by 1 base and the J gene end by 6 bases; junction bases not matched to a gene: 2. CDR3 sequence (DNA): TGTGCCAGCAGCTTAGGGCTAGCGGCCGGGGAGCTGTTTTTT. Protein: CASSLGLAAGELFF.

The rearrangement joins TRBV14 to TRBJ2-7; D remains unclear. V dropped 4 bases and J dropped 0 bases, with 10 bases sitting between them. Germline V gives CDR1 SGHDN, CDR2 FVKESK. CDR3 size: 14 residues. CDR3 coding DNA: TGTGCCAGCAGCCTGTCTGGCTTCTCCTACGAGCAGTACTTC. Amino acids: CASSLSGFSYEQYF.

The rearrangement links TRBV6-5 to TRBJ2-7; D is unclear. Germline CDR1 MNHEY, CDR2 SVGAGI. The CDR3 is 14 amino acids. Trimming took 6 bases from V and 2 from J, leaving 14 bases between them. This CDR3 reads CASRSLEKTYEQYF. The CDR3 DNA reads TGTGCCAGCAGGTCCTTGGAAAAAACCTACGAGCAGTACTTC.

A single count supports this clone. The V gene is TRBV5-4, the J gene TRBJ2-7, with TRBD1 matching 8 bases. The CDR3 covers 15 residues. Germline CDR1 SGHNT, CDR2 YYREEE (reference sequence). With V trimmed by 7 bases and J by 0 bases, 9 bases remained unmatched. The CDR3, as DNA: TGTGCCAGCCATGCCGACAGGGGAAACTCCTACGAGCAGTACTTC. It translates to CASHADRGNSYEQYF.

The CDR3 region is CASSIQFSGANVLTF. The CDR3 DNA sequence: TGTGCCAGTAGTATACAATTCTCTGGGGCCAACGTCCTGACTTTC. The chain couples TRBV19 to TRBJ2-6; unclear D gene. This CDR3 comprises 15 residues. Germline V lookup: CDR1 LNHDA, CDR2 SQIVND (reference sequence). V dropped 2 bases and J dropped 0 bases, with 5 bases sitting between them.

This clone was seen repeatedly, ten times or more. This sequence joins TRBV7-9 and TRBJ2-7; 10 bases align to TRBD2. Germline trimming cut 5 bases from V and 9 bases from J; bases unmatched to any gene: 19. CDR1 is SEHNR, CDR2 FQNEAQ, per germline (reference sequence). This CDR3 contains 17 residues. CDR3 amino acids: CASSRGTSAGRFVRQYF. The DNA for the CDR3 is TGTGCCAGCAGCCGAGGGACTAGCGCGGGCCGGTTTGTACGGCAGTACTTC. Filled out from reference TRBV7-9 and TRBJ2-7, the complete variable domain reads DTGVSQNPRHKITKRGQNVTFRCDPISEHNRLYWYRQTLGQGPEFLTYFQNEAQLEKSRLLSDRFSAERPKGSFSTLEIQRTEQGDSAMYLCASSRGTSAGRFVRQYFGPGTRLTVT.

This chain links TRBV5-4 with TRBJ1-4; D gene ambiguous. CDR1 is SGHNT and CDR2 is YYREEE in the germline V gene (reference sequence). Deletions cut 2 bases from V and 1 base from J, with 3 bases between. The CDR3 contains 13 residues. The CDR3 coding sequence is TGTGCCAGCAGCTTCAAAACTAATGAAAAACTGTTTTTT. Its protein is CASSFKTNEKLFF. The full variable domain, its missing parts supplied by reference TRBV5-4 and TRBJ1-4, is ETGVTQSPTHLIKTRGQQVTLRCSSQSGHNTVSWYQQALGQGPQFIFQYYREEENGRGNFPPRFSGLQFPNYSSELNVNALELDDSALYLCASSFKTNEKLFFGSGTQLSVL.

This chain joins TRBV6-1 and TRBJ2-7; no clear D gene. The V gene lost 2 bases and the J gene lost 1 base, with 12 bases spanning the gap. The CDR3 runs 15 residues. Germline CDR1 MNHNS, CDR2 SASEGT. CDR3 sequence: CASSEILSVSYEQYF. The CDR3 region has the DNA TGTGCCAGCAGTGAAATTTTGTCTGTTTCCTACGAGCAGTACTTC.

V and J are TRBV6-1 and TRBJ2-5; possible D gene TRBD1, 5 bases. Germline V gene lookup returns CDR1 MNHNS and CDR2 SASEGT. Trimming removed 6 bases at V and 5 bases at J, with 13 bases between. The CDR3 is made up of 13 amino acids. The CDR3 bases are TGTGCCAGCAGGCAGGGCTACCGCGAGACCCAGTACTTC. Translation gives CASRQGYRETQYF.

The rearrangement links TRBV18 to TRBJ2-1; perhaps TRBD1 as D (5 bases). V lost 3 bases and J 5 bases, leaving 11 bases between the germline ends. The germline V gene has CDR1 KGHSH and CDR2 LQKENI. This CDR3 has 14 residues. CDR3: CASSPLDSNNEQFF. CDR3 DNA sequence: TGTGCCAGCTCACCCTTAGACAGCAACAATGAGCAGTTCTTC.

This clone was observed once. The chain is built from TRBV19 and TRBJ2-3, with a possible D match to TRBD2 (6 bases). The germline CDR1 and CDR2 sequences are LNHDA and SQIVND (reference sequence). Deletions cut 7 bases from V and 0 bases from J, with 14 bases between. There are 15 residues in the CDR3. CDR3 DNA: TGTGCCAGTAATGATCGCGGGGAGAGCACAGATACGCAGTATTTT. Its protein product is CASNDRGESTDTQYF.

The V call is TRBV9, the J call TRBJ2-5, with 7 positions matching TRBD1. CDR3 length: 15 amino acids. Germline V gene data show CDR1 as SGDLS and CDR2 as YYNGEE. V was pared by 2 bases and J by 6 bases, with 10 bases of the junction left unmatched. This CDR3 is CASSVTGDPLKTQYF. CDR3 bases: TGTGCCAGCAGCGTCACAGGGGACCCCCTGAAGACCCAGTACTTC.

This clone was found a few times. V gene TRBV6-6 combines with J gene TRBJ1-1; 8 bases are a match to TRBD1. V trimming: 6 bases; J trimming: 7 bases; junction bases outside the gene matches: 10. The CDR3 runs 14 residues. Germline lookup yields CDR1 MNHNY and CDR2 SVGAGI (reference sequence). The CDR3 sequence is CASSQQGGVGEAFF. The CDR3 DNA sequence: TGTGCCAGCAGCCAACAGGGGGGGGTTGGTGAAGCTTTCTTT.

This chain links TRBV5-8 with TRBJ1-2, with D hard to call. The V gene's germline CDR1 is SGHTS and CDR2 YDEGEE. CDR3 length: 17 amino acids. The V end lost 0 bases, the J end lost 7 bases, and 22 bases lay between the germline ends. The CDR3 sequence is CASSLGAGPTPTPGYTF. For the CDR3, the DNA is TGTGCCAGCAGCTTGGGGGCTGGGCCGACGCCGACCCCTGGCTACACCTTC.

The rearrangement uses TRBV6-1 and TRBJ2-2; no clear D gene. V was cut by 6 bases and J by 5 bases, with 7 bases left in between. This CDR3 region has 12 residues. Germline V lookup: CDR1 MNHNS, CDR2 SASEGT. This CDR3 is CASSDTTGELFF. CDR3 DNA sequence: TGTGCCAGCAGCGACACTACCGGGGAGCTGTTTTTT.

The CDR3: CASSLPRDGTPDYSNQPQHF. Written as DNA, the CDR3 is TGTGCCAGCAGCTTGCCGAGGGATGGGACCCCAGATTATAGCAATCAGCCCCAGCATTTT. This chain joins TRBV11-3 and TRBJ1-5; D may be TRBD1 (5 bases). Germline V gene lookup returns CDR1 SGHNT and CDR2 YENEEA. The CDR3 length is 20 residues. V lost 3 bases to trimming and J lost 0 bases, with 24 bases between them.

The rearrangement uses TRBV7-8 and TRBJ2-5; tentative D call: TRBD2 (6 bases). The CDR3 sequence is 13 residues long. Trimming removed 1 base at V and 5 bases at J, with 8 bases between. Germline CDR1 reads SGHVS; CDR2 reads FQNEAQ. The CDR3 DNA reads TGTGCCAGCAGCTTAGGGAGGGCCGAGACCCAGTACTTC. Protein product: CASSLGRAETQYF.

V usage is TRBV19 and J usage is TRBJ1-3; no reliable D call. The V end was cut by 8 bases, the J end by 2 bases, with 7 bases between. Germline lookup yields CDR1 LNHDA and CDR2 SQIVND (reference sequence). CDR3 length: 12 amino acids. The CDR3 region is CASSRTGNTIYF. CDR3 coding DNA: TGTGCCAGTTCGCGGACTGGAAACACCATATATTTT.